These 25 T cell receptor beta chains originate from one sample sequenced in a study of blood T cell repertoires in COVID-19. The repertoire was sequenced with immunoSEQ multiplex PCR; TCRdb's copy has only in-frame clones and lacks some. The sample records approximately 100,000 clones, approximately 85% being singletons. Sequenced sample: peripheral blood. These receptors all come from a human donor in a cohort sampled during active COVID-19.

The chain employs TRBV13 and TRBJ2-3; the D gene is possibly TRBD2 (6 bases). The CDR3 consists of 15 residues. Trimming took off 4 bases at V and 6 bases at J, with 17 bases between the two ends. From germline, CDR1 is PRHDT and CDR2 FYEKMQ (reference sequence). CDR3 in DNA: TGTGCCAGCAGCTCCCCCGAGACTAGAGCCGATACGCAGTATTTT. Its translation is CASSSPETRADTQYF.

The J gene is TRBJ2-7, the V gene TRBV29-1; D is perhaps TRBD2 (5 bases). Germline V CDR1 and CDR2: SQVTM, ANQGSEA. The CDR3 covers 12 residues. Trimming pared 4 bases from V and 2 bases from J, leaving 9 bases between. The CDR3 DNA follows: TGCAGCGTTGTCGGAGGAGCCTACGAGCAGTACTTC. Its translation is CSVVGGAYEQYF.

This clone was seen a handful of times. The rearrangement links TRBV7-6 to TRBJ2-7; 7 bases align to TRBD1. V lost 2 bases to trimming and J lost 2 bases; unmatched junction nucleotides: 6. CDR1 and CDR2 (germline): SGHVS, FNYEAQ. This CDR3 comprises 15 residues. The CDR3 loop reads CASSLSAGQAYEQYF. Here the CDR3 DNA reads TGTGCCAGCAGCTTATCGGCTGGACAGGCCTACGAGCAGTACTTC. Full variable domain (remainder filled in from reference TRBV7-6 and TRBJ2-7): GAGVSQSPRYKVTKRGQDVALRCDPISGHVSLYWYRQALGQGPEFLTYFNYEAQQDKSGLPNDRFSAERPEGSISTLTIQRTEQRDSAMYRCASSLSAGQAYEQYFGPGTRLTVT.

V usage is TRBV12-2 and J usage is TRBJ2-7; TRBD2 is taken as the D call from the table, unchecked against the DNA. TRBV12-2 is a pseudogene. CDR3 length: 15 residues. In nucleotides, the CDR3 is TGTGCAAGTATACTAGGCTGCTTATCTGGTTACGAGCAGTACTTC. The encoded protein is CASILGCLSGYEQYF.

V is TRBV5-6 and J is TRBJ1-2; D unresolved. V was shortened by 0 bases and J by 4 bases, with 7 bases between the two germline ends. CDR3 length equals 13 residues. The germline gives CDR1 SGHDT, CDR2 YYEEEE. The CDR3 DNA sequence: TGTGCCAGCAGCTTGGGCGGACTCTATGGCTACACCTTC. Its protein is CASSLGGLYGYTF.

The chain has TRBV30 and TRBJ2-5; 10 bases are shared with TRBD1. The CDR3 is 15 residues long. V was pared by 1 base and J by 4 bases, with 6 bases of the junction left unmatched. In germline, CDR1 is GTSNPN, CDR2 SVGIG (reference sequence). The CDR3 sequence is CAWSEGDRGPETQYF. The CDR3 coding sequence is TGTGCCTGGAGTGAAGGAGACAGGGGGCCAGAGACCCAGTACTTC.

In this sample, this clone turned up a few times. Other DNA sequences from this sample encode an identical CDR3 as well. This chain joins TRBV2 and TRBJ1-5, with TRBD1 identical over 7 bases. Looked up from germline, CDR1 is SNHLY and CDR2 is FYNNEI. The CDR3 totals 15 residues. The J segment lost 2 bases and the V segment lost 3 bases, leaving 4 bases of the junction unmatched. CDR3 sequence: CASSEAGGGNQPQHF. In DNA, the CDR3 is TGTGCCAGCAGTGAGGCAGGGGGAGGCAATCAGCCCCAGCATTTT.

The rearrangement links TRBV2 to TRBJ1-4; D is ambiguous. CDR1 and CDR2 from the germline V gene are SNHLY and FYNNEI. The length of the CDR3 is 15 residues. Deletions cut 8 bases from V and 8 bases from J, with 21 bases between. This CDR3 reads CASSAGRGVGEKLFF. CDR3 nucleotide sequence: TGTGCCAGCTCCGCCGGGCGGGGAGTTGGCGAAAAACTGTTTTTT.

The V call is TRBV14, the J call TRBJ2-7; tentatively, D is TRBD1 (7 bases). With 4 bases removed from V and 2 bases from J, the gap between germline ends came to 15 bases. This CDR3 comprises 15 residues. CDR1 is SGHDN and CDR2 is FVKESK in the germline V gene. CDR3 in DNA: TGTGCCAGCAGCCCCGGAGGGACAGCGACCTACGAGCAGTACTTC. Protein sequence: CASSPGGTATYEQYF.

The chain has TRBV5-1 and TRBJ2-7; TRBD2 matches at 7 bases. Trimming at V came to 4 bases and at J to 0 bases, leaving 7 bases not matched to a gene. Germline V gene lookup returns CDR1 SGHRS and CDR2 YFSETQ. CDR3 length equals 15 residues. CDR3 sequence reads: CASSRGDVSSYEQYF. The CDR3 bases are TGCGCCAGCAGCCGGGGGGACGTAAGCTCCTACGAGCAGTACTTC.

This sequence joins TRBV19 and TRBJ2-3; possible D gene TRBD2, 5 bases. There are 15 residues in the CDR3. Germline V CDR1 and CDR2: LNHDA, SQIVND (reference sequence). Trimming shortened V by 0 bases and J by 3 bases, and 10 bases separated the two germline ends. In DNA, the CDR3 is TGTGCCAGTAGTATAGATGGTCGGGAAACAGATACGCAGTATTTT. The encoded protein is CASSIDGRETDTQYF.

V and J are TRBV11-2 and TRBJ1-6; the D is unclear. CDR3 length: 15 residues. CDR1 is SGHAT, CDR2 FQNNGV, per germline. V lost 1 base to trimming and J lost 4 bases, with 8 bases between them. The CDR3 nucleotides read TGTGCCAGCAGCTTAGCGCCCGGTTATAATTCACCCCTCCACTTT. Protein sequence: CASSLAPGYNSPLHF.

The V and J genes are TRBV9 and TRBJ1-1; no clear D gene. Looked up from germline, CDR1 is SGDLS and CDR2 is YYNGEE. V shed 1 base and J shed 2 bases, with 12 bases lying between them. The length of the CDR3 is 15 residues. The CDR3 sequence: CASSVSRERNTEAFF. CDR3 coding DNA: TGTGCCAGCAGCGTATCAAGGGAGAGAAACACTGAAGCTTTCTTT. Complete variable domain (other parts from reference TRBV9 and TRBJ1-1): DSGVTQTPKHLITATGQRVTLRCSPRSGDLSVYWYQQSLDQGLQFLIQYYNGEERAKGNILERFSAQQFPDLHSELNLSSLELGDSALYFCASSVSRERNTEAFFGQGTRLTVV.

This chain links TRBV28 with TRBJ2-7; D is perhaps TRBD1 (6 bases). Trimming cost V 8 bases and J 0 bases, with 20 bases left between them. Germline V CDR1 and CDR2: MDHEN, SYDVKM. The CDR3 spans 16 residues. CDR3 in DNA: TGTGCCAGCTCCCTCTTCGGGGACACGAGCTCCTACGAGCAGTACTTC. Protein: CASSLFGDTSSYEQYF.

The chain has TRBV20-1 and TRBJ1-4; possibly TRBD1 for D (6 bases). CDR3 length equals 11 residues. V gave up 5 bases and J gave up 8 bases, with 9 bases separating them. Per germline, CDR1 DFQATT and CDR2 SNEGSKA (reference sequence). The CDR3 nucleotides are TGCAGTGCTGAGGGGGGGGAAAAACTGTTTTTT. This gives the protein CSAEGGEKLFF.

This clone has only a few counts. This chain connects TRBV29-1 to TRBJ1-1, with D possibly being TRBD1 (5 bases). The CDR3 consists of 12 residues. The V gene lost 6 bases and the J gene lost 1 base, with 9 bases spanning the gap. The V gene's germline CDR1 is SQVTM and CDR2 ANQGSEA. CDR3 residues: CSVRDWNTEAFF. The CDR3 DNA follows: TGCAGCGTGAGGGACTGGAACACTGAAGCTTTCTTT.

The CDR3 sequence is CASSQRSDNSPLHF. The CDR3 DNA is TGCGCCAGCAGCCAGAGGAGCGATAATTCACCCCTCCACTTT. The rearrangement links TRBV4-3 to TRBJ1-6; D is unclear. CDR3 length: 14 residues. With 3 bases removed from V and 5 bases from J, the gap between germline ends came to 8 bases. The germline V gene has CDR1 LGHNA and CDR2 YSLEER.

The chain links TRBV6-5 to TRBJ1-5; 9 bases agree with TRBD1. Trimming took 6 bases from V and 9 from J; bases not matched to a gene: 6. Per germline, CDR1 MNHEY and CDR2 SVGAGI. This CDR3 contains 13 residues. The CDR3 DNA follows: TGTGCCAGCAGGGTGACAGGGGGAGGGCCCCAGCATTTT. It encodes CASRVTGGGPQHF.

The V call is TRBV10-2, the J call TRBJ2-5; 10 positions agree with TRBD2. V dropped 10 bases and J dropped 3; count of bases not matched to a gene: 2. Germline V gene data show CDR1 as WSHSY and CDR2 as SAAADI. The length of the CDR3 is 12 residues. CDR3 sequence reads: CATGLAEETQYF. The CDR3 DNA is TGCGCCACCGGACTAGCGGAAGAGACCCAGTACTTC.

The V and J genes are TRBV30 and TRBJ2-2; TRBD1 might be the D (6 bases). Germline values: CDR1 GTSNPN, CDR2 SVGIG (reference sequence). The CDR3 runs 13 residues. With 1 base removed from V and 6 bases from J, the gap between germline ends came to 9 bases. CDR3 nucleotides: TGTGCCTGGAGTGACAGGGTGGCCGGGGAGCTGTTTTTT. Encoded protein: CAWSDRVAGELFF.

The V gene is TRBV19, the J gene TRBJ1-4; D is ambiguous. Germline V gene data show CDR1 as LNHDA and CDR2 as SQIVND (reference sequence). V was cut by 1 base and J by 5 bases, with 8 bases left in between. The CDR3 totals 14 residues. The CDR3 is CASSIGLSNEKLFF. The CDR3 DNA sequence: TGTGCCAGTAGTATAGGTCTCTCGAATGAAAAACTGTTTTTT.

The CDR3 protein is CASSLPGKAFF. The CDR3, as DNA: TGTGCCAGCAGTTTACCAGGGAAAGCTTTCTTT. The chain combines TRBV12-3 or TRBV12-4 with TRBJ1-1; TRBD1 might be the D (5 bases). With 2 bases removed from V and 9 bases from J, the gap between germline ends came to 7 bases. This CDR3 has 11 amino acids.

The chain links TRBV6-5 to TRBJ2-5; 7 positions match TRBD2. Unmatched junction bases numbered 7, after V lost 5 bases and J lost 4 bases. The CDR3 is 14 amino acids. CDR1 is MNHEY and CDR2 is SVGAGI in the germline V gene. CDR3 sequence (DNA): TGTGCCAGCAGTCGGGGGGTCGGAGGAGAGACCCAGTACTTC. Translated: CASSRGVGGETQYF.

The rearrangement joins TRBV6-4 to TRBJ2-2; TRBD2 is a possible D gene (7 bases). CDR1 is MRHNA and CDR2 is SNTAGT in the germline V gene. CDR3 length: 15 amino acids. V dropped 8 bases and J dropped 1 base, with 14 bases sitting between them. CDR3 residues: CASLWGGRNTGELFF. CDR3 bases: TGTGCCAGCCTGTGGGGGGGGCGGAACACCGGGGAGCTGTTTTTT.

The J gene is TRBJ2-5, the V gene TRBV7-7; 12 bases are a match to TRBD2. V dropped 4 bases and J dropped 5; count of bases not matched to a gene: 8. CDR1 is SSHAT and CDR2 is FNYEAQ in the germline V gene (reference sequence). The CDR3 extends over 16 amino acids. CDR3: CASSSTSGGAGETQYF. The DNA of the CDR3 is TGTGCCAGCAGCTCGACTAGCGGGGGTGCCGGGGAGACCCAGTACTTC.